These 13 T cell receptor beta chains were sequenced from one sample in a study of T cells after yellow fever vaccination. From the 5' RACE reads, TCRdb called clonotypes with MiXCR, one entry per CDR3 protein. Among approximately 580,000 distinct CDR3 sequences, less than 20% were seen once, and the ten largest hold approximately 15%. The sequencing here drew on PBMCs, taken 5 to 6 days after the first yellow fever vaccination. The origin of the receptors is a man between 18 and 35 years old who received the YFV17D yellow fever vaccine.

In its sample, this clonotype was seen many times. This chain uses TRBV10-1 with TRBJ2-5; D is perhaps TRBD2 (6 bases). CDR1 is WNHNN and CDR2 is SYGVQD in the germline V gene (reference sequence). The germline V and J ends were trimmed by 4 bases and 4 bases, with 10 bases remaining between them. CDR3 length equals 13 residues. The CDR3 nucleotides are TGCGCCAGCAGTGGACTAGACGGAGAGACCCAGTACTTC. It yields the protein CASSGLDGETQYF.

In its sample, this clonotype was seen a few times. The chain joins TRBV7-2 to TRBJ2-3; TRBD2 aligns across 9 bases. The V gene end was trimmed by 1 base and the J gene end by 4 bases; junction bases not matched to a gene: 6. CDR1 is SGHTA and CDR2 is FQGNSA in the germline V gene. The CDR3 length is 16 residues. Here the CDR3 reads CASSLEGLAYADTQYF. The CDR3 DNA sequence: TGTGCCAGCAGCTTAGAGGGACTAGCTTACGCAGATACGCAGTATTTT.

The J gene is TRBJ2-7, the V gene TRBV7-2; TRBD2 matches at 8 bases. The J segment lost 0 bases and the V segment lost 2 bases, leaving 3 bases of the junction unmatched. The germline V gene encodes CDR1 SGHTA and CDR2 FQGNSA. There are 15 residues in the CDR3. The CDR3 bases are TGTGCCAGCAGCTTACGGGGGGGCCACTCCTACGAGCAGTACTTC. The encoded protein is CASSLRGGHSYEQYF.

The V gene is TRBV5-1, the J gene TRBJ1-3; D is uncertain. The germline CDR1 and CDR2 sequences are SGHRS and YFSETQ. The CDR3 consists of 13 residues. With 7 bases removed from V and 4 bases from J, the gap between germline ends came to 12 bases. CDR3 amino acids: CASQESLGNTIYF. The CDR3, as DNA: TGCGCCAGCCAGGAATCTCTCGGAAACACCATATATTTT.

This clonotype came up a few times. The chain carries TRBV7-2 and TRBJ2-3; 9 bases map to TRBD2. The V gene end was trimmed by 1 base and the J gene end by 1 base; junction bases not matched to a gene: 3. The germline gives CDR1 SGHTA, CDR2 FQGNSA. The CDR3 has 16 amino acids. The CDR3 sequence is CASSLGAGGRTDTQYF. The CDR3 bases are TGTGCCAGCAGCTTAGGCGCGGGGGGGCGCACAGATACGCAGTATTTT.

This clonotype has a handful of counts. This sequence joins TRBV9 and TRBJ1-3, with no clear D. Germline V CDR1 and CDR2: SGDLS, YYNGEE. Trimming pared 0 bases from V and 4 bases from J, leaving 5 bases between. The CDR3 has 13 residues. The CDR3 DNA follows: TGTGCCAGCAGCGTAGGGACGGGAAACACCATATATTTT. Amino acid sequence: CASSVGTGNTIYF.

This clonotype was found a few times. The J gene is TRBJ2-2, the V gene TRBV6-1; D is uncertain. V was trimmed by 6 bases and J by 1 base, leaving 9 bases between them. This CDR3 is 14 amino acids long. Germline CDR1 and CDR2: MNHNS and SASEGT. The CDR3 sequence: CASSPTQNTGELFF. CDR3 nucleotide sequence: TGTGCCAGCAGCCCCACCCAGAACACCGGGGAGCTGTTTTTT.

The V call is TRBV6-1, the J call TRBJ2-3, with 9 positions matching TRBD1. Germline V gene sequence: CDR1 MNHNS, CDR2 SASEGT. CDR3 length equals 13 residues. Unmatched junction bases numbered 9, after V lost 11 bases and J lost 6 bases. The CDR3 here is CAVRQGVRDTQYF. The CDR3 DNA reads as TGTGCCGTCAGACAGGGGGTGCGGGATACGCAGTATTTT.

The J gene is TRBJ1-2, the V gene TRBV3-1, with D perhaps TRBD1 (5 bases). The CDR3 spans 14 residues. V lost 3 bases and J 4 bases, leaving 12 bases between the germline ends. CDR1 is LGHDT, CDR2 YNNKEL, per germline (reference sequence). Here the CDR3 reads CASSQATASYGYTF. The CDR3 DNA is TGTGCCAGCAGCCAGGCGACAGCTAGCTATGGCTACACCTTC.

This clonotype has more than one count but fewer than ten. The V call is TRBV7-2, the J call TRBJ1-2; D is uncertain. Germline V CDR1 and CDR2: SGHTA, FQGNSA. V shed 1 base and J shed 1 base, with 7 bases lying between them. The CDR3 runs to 14 residues. Here the CDR3 reads CASSLVVRNYGYTF. The CDR3 DNA sequence: TGTGCCAGCAGCTTAGTCGTCCGTAACTATGGCTACACCTTC.

The chain carries TRBV2 and TRBJ1-1; no reliable D call. This CDR3 comprises 14 residues. V was trimmed by 3 bases and J by 2 bases, leaving 10 bases between them. The V gene's germline CDR1 is SNHLY and CDR2 FYNNEI. The CDR3 nucleotides are TGTGCCAGCAGTGACCGGCAGTATAACACTGAAGCTTTCTTT. As protein: CASSDRQYNTEAFF.

The gene calls are TRBV1 and TRBJ2-7; the D segment call TRBD2 is taken from the table without a DNA check. TRBV1 is noted as a pseudogene. CDR3 size: 18 residues. CDR3 coding DNA: TGCATCTGCAGCGCTAGATCTCGGACTAGCGGGGCGGTGTACGAGCAGTACTTC. Translated, it gives CICSARSRTSGAVYEQYF.

V is TRBV28 and J is TRBJ2-2; D is unclear. This CDR3 spans 12 amino acids. Germline V gene lookup returns CDR1 MDHEN and CDR2 SYDVKM. Trimming left V 7 bases short and J 5 bases short, with 8 bases between. CDR3 protein: CASTRRTGELFF. Here the CDR3 DNA reads TGTGCCAGCACTCGACGGACCGGGGAGCTGTTTTTT. Using reference TRBV28 and TRBJ2-2 for the parts outside the CDR3, the full variable domain is DVKVTQSSRYLVKRTGEKVFLECVQDMDHENMFWYRQDPGLGLRLIYFSYDVKMKEKGDIPEGYSVSREKKERFSLILESASTNQTSMYLCASTRRTGELFFGEGSRLTVL.